This T cell receptor beta chain was retrieved from a study of blood T cell repertoires in COVID-19 (dated by TCRdb to the early 2020s). Study-level background: The collaborator samples originated in the United States, Italy and Spain and spanned the acute and convalescent phases of COVID-19. The prospective study material was composed of cDNA or gDNA derived from T cells, B-cell-depleted T cells, or PBMCs. The dataset comprised deeply sampled blood TCRbeta repertoires from subjects exposed to, actively infected with, or recovered from COVID-19. The repertoires were released in a freely available public database intended as a resource for research on the immune response to SARS-CoV-2. The samples were drawn from the first 160 participants of the ongoing ImmuneRACE study and from 1,254 subjects provided by 6 global collaborators. Sample metadata almost always included a de-identified subject ID, COVID-19 status, age in years and sex. HLA class I and class II types, where available, came from metadata supplied by the sample provider rather than from assay-based typing. General findings and caveats noted by the study authors: Clinical and demographic metadata were provided uncurated, with the amount varying by source and participant.

Concerning this clone itself: Its antigen remains unidentified. The sample holds no much larger clone one base away, and base qualities are not on file.

TCRbeta CDR3 regions were amplified from genomic DNA by means of the immunoSEQ Assay, a bias-controlled multiplex PCR. In the source study's methods: Nucleated cell counts per sample were estimated from amplification of reference gene primers within the assay. To quantify the absolute abundance of each unique TCRbeta CDR3 rearrangement, sequence reads were collapsed and filtered. For each sample, productive Simpson clonality was calculated as the square root of Simpson's diversity index over productive rearrangements. TCRdb re-hosts the immuneACCESS table, in-frame sequences only. Its copies lack some clones; in the studies checked, an unresolved V gene accounts for under half of them, and the cause for the rest is not known. V and J calls plus clone size are reproduced from that table; the DNA served to infer D and trimming. Recorded for this sample are about 200,000 clones; about 85% of them occurred a single time. About 6.5% of the sample lies in the top ten.

The CDR3, from cysteine to phenylalanine, totals 16 residues. Kept here is only the CDR3 DNA, which spans 48 bases and is read in frame from base 1. V gives up 2 bases and J gives up 0 bases, and the segment between their germline ends measures 12 bases. The germline V gene (reference sequence) gives CDR1 as SEHNR and CDR2 as FQNEAQ. At one collaborating source in Seattle, patients were enrolled during active infection and were followed longitudinally through the course of disease. Collaborating institutions collected whole blood in K2EDTA tubes following their own protocols. For TCRbeta analysis, collaborators shipped samples in one of three forms: frozen whole blood, isolated PBMCs, or DNA extracted from either of those sample types.

This receptor was taken from a woman aged 40 to 50 with COVID-19, enrolled during active disease. What was sequenced was peripheral blood. The sequence links TRBV7-9 to TRBJ2-3; a weak D assignment points to TRBD1 (6 bases agree). The DNA is TGTGCCAGCAGCTTATTACAGGGTGGGAGCACAGATACGCAGTATTTT. This gives the protein CASSLLQGGSTDTQYF.